In this sample, the clone carrying this T cell receptor beta chain turned up many times. What it binds is unknown. Germline V gene sequence: CDR1 MNHNS, CDR2 SASEGT. The CDR3 is 15 residues long. V shed 0 bases and J 6 bases; nucleotides not matched to a gene: 5. The source of the sample is a study of early T cells in non-severe SARS-CoV-2 infection. In the study overall: Chains were not paired, and sequencing was done on bulk RNA from unsorted whole blood. Overall study findings and caveats: Private and CD4 specificities were missed by VDJdb matching, which favored anti-spike CD8 responses.

Unique molecular identifiers were attached to individual cDNA molecules. TCRdb processed the 5' RACE reads anew with MiXCR; each CDR3 protein has one entry. The sample yields 45,000 or so distinct CDR3 sequences, approximately 10% seen once. This receptor was identified in an adult who was a healthcare worker with PCR-confirmed SARS-CoV-2 infection or an uninfected control (not recorded which). Sequencing was done on a sample of whole blood. The chain is built from TRBV6-1 and TRBJ1-5; 7 nucleotides line up with TRBD1. The CDR3 here is CASSEALGGGQPQHF. Written as DNA, the CDR3 is TGTGCCAGCAGTGAAGCGTTAGGGGGCGGTCAGCCCCAGCATTTT.